The 26 T cell receptor beta chains given below trace back to one sample, sequenced in a study of technical replicates of blood from a few donors. Sequencing used immunoSEQ multiplex PCR; TCRdb keeps in-frame clones, though not all of them. The repertoire consists of about 97,000 clones, with roughly 95% occurring once and the leading ten covering approximately 0.33%. Material for sequencing was T cells isolated from PBMCs. All receptors come from a human donor in good health.

The rearrangement links TRBV9 to TRBJ2-5, with TRBD2 identical over 7 bases. The CDR3 is 15 amino acids. V was clipped by 0 bases and J by 4 bases; unmatched bases: 6. Germline V CDR1 and CDR2: SGDLS, YYNGEE. CDR3 loop: CASSVGSGGGETQYF. The CDR3 DNA reads as TGTGCCAGCAGCGTAGGTTCGGGCGGGGGAGAGACCCAGTACTTC.

This chain uses TRBV4-2 with TRBJ2-1; D is unresolved. V was pared by 1 base and J by 8 bases, with 15 bases between. Germline values: CDR1 LGHNA, CDR2 YNFKEQ. The CDR3 extends over 15 amino acids. CDR3 region: CASSQGVVDVHEQFF. The DNA for the CDR3 is TGTGCCAGCAGCCAAGGAGTGGTAGATGTACATGAGCAGTTCTTC.

The chain is built from TRBV27 and TRBJ1-1; TRBD1 aligns across 8 bases. CDR1 is MNHEY and CDR2 is SMNVEV in the germline V gene (reference sequence). The trim removed 3 bases at V and 2 bases at J, leaving 11 bases unmatched. This CDR3 is built from 17 residues. CDR3 nucleotide sequence: TGTGCCAGCAGTTTCCTGGACAGGGAGAGTTCCAACACTGAAGCTTTCTTT. Residues: CASSFLDRESSNTEAFF.

This chain uses TRBV10-2 with TRBJ2-2; a possible D gene is TRBD2 (5 bases). With 6 bases removed from V and 5 bases from J, the gap between germline ends came to 13 bases. CDR1 and CDR2 from the germline V gene are WSHSY and SAAADI. This CDR3 is built from 14 residues. CDR3 residues: CASSGSPGTGELFF. CDR3 sequence (DNA): TGCGCCAGCAGCGGCTCTCCGGGGACCGGGGAGCTGTTTTTT.

The chain has TRBV10-3 and TRBJ1-2, with 10 bases that match TRBD1. This CDR3 contains 14 residues. In germline, CDR1 is ENHRY, CDR2 SYGVKD. V dropped 3 bases and J dropped 7; count of bases not matched to a gene: 5. CDR3 coding DNA: TGTGCCATCAGTGAAGGGACAGGGGCTTCTGGCTACACCTTC. This encodes CAISEGTGASGYTF.

CDR3 residues: CASRGQGSYEQYF. The CDR3 DNA reads as TGTGCCTCCCGGGGACAGGGCTCCTACGAGCAGTACTTC. The genes are TRBV30 and TRBJ2-7; 9 bases agree with TRBD1. The trim removed 7 bases at V and 0 bases at J, leaving 4 bases unmatched. Germline lookup yields CDR1 GTSNPN and CDR2 SVGIG (reference sequence). CDR3 length: 13 amino acids.

The chain joins TRBV4-1 to TRBJ1-4; 10 bases map to TRBD1. The CDR3 covers 17 residues. Germline V CDR1 and CDR2: MGHRA, YSYEKL. The junction had 14 bases not matched to a gene; V was cut back by 5 bases and J by 8 bases. The CDR3: CASSLGQGGSRGEKLFF. In DNA form, the CDR3 reads TGCGCCAGCAGCTTAGGACAGGGGGGATCGCGGGGAGAAAAACTGTTTTTT.

The chain carries TRBV30 and TRBJ1-2, with 7 positions matching TRBD1. This CDR3 region has 15 residues. The germline V gene encodes CDR1 GTSNPN and CDR2 SVGIG (reference sequence). The trim removed 0 bases at V and 6 bases at J, leaving 10 bases unmatched. CDR3 sequence (DNA): TGTGCCTGGAGTGTAAACCCAAAGACAGGGCATGGCTACACCTTC. Residues: CAWSVNPKTGHGYTF. The full variable domain, rest sourced from reference TRBV30 and TRBJ1-2, is SQTIHQWPATLVQPVGSPLSLECTVEGTSNPNLYWYRQAAGRGLQLLFYSVGIGQISSEVPQNLSASRPQDRQFILSSKKLLLSDSGFYLCAWSVNPKTGHGYTFGSGTRLTVV.

The chain recombines TRBV11-2 with TRBJ2-5, with TRBD2 matching over 10 bases. Germline V lookup: CDR1 SGHAT, CDR2 FQNNGV. This CDR3 has 19 residues. V gave up 4 bases and J gave up 4 bases; unmatched junction bases: 18. In nucleotides, the CDR3 is TGTGCCAGCAGCTCCCGAAGAGGACTAGCGGTCACACTAGGAGAGACCCAGTACTTC. Translated, it gives CASSSRRGLAVTLGETQYF.

The DNA of the CDR3 is TGTGCCAGCAGTGAACTTTCTCCGGGACAGGCTGGGACCCAGTACTTC. Translation: CASSELSPGQAGTQYF. The chain has TRBV2 and TRBJ2-5; 8 positions agree with TRBD1. J was trimmed by 7 bases and V by 2 bases; bases with no gene match: 12. CDR1 and CDR2 from the germline V gene are SNHLY and FYNNEI. The CDR3 runs to 16 residues.

V and J are TRBV7-9 and TRBJ1-1; possibly TRBD1 for D (5 bases). Per the germline V gene, CDR1 is SEHNR and CDR2 is FQNEAQ (reference sequence). Trimming removed 5 bases at V and 1 base at J, with 11 bases between. CDR3 length: 14 amino acids. The CDR3 nucleotides read TGTGCCAGCAGCGCCCAGGGTAAGAACACTGAAGCTTTCTTT. This sequence encodes CASSAQGKNTEAFF.

This clone was observed a single time. The chain links TRBV9 to TRBJ2-3, with TRBD1 matching over 7 bases. After removal of 0 bases from V and 2 bases from J, the junction contained 6 bases not matched to a gene. Germline V gene lookup returns CDR1 SGDLS and CDR2 YYNGEE. This CDR3 has 16 residues. CDR3 loop: CASSVGGGSTTDTQYF. The CDR3 DNA is TGTGCCAGCAGCGTAGGAGGGGGCTCGACCACAGATACGCAGTATTTT.

This chain links TRBV11-3 with TRBJ2-3; D might be TRBD2 (5 bases). The germline V gene encodes CDR1 SGHNT and CDR2 YENEEA. The CDR3 covers 16 residues. V was clipped by 1 base and J by 2 bases, with 13 bases between them. The CDR3 here is CASSLVGRGSTDTQYF. The DNA for the CDR3 is TGTGCCAGCAGCTTAGTAGGCCGGGGATCCACAGATACGCAGTATTTT.

V is TRBV6-1 and J is TRBJ1-4; no firm D call. The V and J ends lost 0 bases and 0 bases respectively, with 5 bases between them. The germline V gene has CDR1 MNHNS and CDR2 SASEGT. This CDR3 has 15 residues. In DNA, the CDR3 is TGTGCCAGCAGTGAAGCGCGAGCAACTAATGAAAAACTGTTTTTT. It codes for CASSEARATNEKLFF.

This clone was detected once. The V gene is TRBV2, the J gene TRBJ1-2; TRBD1 matches 7 bases. CDR3 length: 11 amino acids. V was pared by 7 bases and J by 8 bases, with 4 bases of the junction left unmatched. From germline, CDR1 is SNHLY and CDR2 FYNNEI. DNA of the CDR3: TGTGCCAGCAAAAGGGGGCGAGGCTACACCTTC. This gives the protein CASKRGRGYTF.

The rearrangement links TRBV27 to TRBJ2-7; 13 bases agree with TRBD2. CDR1 is MNHEY, CDR2 SMNVEV, per germline (reference sequence). This CDR3 has 16 amino acids. V was pared by 5 bases and J by 2 bases, with 6 bases of the junction left unmatched. The CDR3 coding sequence is TGTGCCAGCAGTCCGACACTAGCGGGAGGGACCTACGAGCAGTACTTC. Protein sequence: CASSPTLAGGTYEQYF.

The chain employs TRBV15 and TRBJ2-5, with D possibly being TRBD2 (8 bases). CDR3 length equals 15 residues. The V end was cut by 4 bases, the J end by 2 bases, with 14 bases between. CDR1 is LNHNV and CDR2 is YYDKDF in the germline V gene (reference sequence). The CDR3 bases are TGTGCCACCAGCAAAGGGGGCGGGGGGCAAGAGACCCAGTACTTC. The encoded protein is CATSKGGGGQETQYF.

The V call is TRBV5-5, the J call TRBJ2-3, with 12 bases lining up with TRBD2. The V gene end was trimmed by 2 bases and the J gene end by 0 bases; junction bases not matched to a gene: 1. CDR1 and CDR2 from the germline V gene are SGHKS and YYEKEE (reference sequence). The CDR3 totals 16 residues. In DNA form, the CDR3 reads TGTGCCAGCAGCTTAGGGACTAGCGGGAGCACAGATACGCAGTATTTT. Its translation: CASSLGTSGSTDTQYF.

This clone occurred once. CDR3 DNA sequence: TGTGCCAGCAGCTTAAGGGACTCCAGCACAGATACGCAGTATTTT. Translation gives CASSLRDSSTDTQYF. This chain connects TRBV7-9 to TRBJ2-3; TRBD2 might be the D (6 bases). The CDR3 is 15 amino acids. The germline V gene has CDR1 SEHNR and CDR2 FQNEAQ (reference sequence). V shed 2 bases and J shed 0 bases, with 9 bases lying between them.

The rearrangement uses TRBV9 and TRBJ2-5; maybe TRBD1 (6 bases). Germline CDR1 is SGDLS and CDR2 is YYNGEE. V was clipped by 1 base and J by 5 bases, with 9 bases between them. The CDR3 has 13 residues. The CDR3 sequence is CASSVRQGETQYF. CDR3 in DNA: TGTGCCAGCAGCGTACGCCAGGGGGAGACCCAGTACTTC.

This chain links TRBV19 with TRBJ1-5; D uncertain. V was trimmed by 4 bases and J by 2 bases, leaving 9 bases between them. From germline, CDR1 is LNHDA and CDR2 SQIVND (reference sequence). The CDR3 extends over 14 amino acids. In DNA form, the CDR3 reads TGTGCCAGTAGTACGTTGACACGCAATCAGCCCCAGCATTTT. Encoded protein: CASSTLTRNQPQHF. The whole variable domain, remainder taken from reference TRBV19 and TRBJ1-5, is DGGITQSPKYLFRKEGQNVTLSCEQNLNHDAMYWYRQDPGQGLRLIYYSQIVNDFQKGDIAEGYSVSREKKESFPLTVTSAQKNPTAFYLCASSTLTRNQPQHFGDGTRLSIL.

The V and J genes are TRBV29-1 and TRBJ1-1, with D tentatively TRBD1 (5 bases). The CDR3 has 12 residues. CDR1 SQVTM and CDR2 ANQGSEA come from the germline V gene. The V end was cut by 4 bases, the J end by 2 bases, with 8 bases between. The DNA of the CDR3 is TGCAGCGTTGTGACAGATAACACTGAAGCTTTCTTT. Its protein is CSVVTDNTEAFF.

The sample holds one count of this clone. The CDR3 region has the DNA TGTGCCAGCAGTTTATCGGGACAGGGGGTGTTGGAGCAGTACTTC. It translates to CASSLSGQGVLEQYF. The V call is TRBV27, the J call TRBJ2-7; 11 nucleotides match TRBD1. Trimming removed 0 bases from V and 7 bases from J; junction bases left unmatched: 5. CDR1 is MNHEY, CDR2 SMNVEV, per germline (reference sequence). This CDR3 has 15 residues.

This chain joins TRBV2 and TRBJ1-1, with D unclear. From germline, CDR1 is SNHLY and CDR2 FYNNEI. Trimming took 5 bases from V and 0 from J, leaving 13 bases between them. The CDR3 consists of 15 residues. The CDR3 here is CASSLGREVNTEAFF. The CDR3, as DNA: TGTGCCAGCAGTCTAGGGAGGGAAGTGAACACTGAAGCTTTCTTT.

The chain has TRBV19 and TRBJ2-7, with 8 bases that match TRBD2. CDR3 length: 17 amino acids. In germline, CDR1 is LNHDA, CDR2 SQIVND (reference sequence). Losses at the gene ends were 8 bases for V and 4 bases for J; bases not matched to a gene: 19. In nucleotides, the CDR3 is TGTGCCAGTTCCTGGTCGTACAGCGGGAGTTTAAATTACGAGCAGTACTTC. Translation gives CASSWSYSGSLNYEQYF.

The rearrangement links TRBV19 to TRBJ2-7, with D possibly TRBD2 on 6 matching bases. Germline CDR1 reads LNHDA; CDR2 reads SQIVND (reference sequence). The length of the CDR3 is 15 residues. The V end lost 6 bases, the J end lost 5 bases, and 20 bases lay between the germline ends. CDR3 amino acids: CASSSDGRWGDEQYF. CDR3 in DNA: TGTGCCAGTAGCTCCGACGGGCGATGGGGGGACGAGCAGTACTTC.